This TCR beta chain was found in a study of blood T cell repertoires in COVID-19. On the study more broadly: Spain, Italy and the United States supplied samples that represented acute and convalescent COVID-19.

Authors' processing steps: Reference gene primer amplification gave nucleated cell count estimates. TCRdb keeps only in-frame clones here, not all; method: immunoSEQ multiplex PCR. V, J and clone size are taken as reported in that table, and D and trimming were inferred from the DNA itself. The sample has 310,000 or so clones, 87% seen once. The CDR3 sequence is 15 residues long. Germline CDR1 is LNHDA and CDR2 is SQIVND (reference sequence). With 5 bases removed from V and 0 bases from J, the gap between germline ends came to 12 bases. The receptor's source is a woman aged 45-60 years who had recovered from COVID-19. The sequenced material came from peripheral blood. This chain uses TRBV19 with TRBJ2-3, with no clear D. CDR3 DNA: TGTGCCAGTAGTCCGTTGGCGGCTAGCACAGATACGCAGTATTTT. Its protein product is CASSPLAASTDTQYF.